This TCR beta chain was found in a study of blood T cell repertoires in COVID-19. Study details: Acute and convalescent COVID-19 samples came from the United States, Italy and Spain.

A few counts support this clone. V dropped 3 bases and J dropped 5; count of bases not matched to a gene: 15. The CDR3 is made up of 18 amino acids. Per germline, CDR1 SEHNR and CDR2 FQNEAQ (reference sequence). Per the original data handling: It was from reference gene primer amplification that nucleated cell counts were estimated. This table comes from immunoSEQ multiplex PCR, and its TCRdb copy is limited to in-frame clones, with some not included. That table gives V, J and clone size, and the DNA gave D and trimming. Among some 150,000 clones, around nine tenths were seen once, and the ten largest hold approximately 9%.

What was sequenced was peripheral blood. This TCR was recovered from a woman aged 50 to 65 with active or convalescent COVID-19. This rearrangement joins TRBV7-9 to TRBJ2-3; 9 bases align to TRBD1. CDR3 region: CASSFRTGERLAEDTQYF. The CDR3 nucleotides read TGTGCCAGCAGCTTCCGGACAGGGGAACGTCTAGCGGAAGATACGCAGTATTTT.